This entry lists 13 T cell receptor beta chains sequenced from one sample in a study of cytomegalovirus exposure and HLA in healthy donors. 60 Vbeta and 13 Jbeta primers were used in PCR. Here immunoSEQ multiplex PCR was the method, and the copy in TCRdb shows in-frame clones only, minus some. This repertoire shows over 150,000 clones, about 71% found once; its top ten account for approximately 1.5%. Sequencing was performed on PBMCs. Receptors were obtained from a man between 50 and 59 years old in good health and CMV-seronegative.

The chain employs TRBV28 and TRBJ1-2, with D perhaps matching TRBD1 (5 bases). Trimming took 1 base from V and 0 from J, leaving 9 bases between them. CDR1 and CDR2 (germline): MDHEN, SYDVKM. The CDR3 loop spans 15 amino acids. The CDR3 sequence: CASSLFRGTNYGYTF. CDR3 sequence (DNA): TGTGCCAGCAGTTTATTCCGGGGGACTAACTATGGCTACACCTTC.

The chain links TRBV4-2 to TRBJ1-1; a weak D match, TRBD1 (5 bases). Trimming left V 0 bases short and J 1 base short, with 9 bases between. The germline gives CDR1 LGHNA, CDR2 YNFKEQ. The CDR3 length is 15 residues. CDR3 DNA sequence: TGTGCCAGCAGCCAAGATGTTCAGGGGAACACTGAAGCTTTCTTT. Its protein is CASSQDVQGNTEAFF.

This sequence joins TRBV7-2 and TRBJ1-1; D remains unclear. CDR3 length: 15 residues. V was cut by 5 bases and J by 4 bases, with 17 bases left in between. Germline lookup yields CDR1 SGHTA and CDR2 FQGNSA. The CDR3 DNA reads as TGTGCCAGCAGCCACCCTCACTCGGGTGCCACTGAAGCTTTCTTT. Residues: CASSHPHSGATEAFF.

The J gene is TRBJ2-7, the V gene TRBV5-6, with 12 nucleotides matching TRBD1. Looked up from germline, CDR1 is SGHDT and CDR2 is YYEEEE. Trimming took 5 bases from V and 4 from J; bases not matched to a gene: 4. The CDR3 runs to 14 residues. This CDR3 reads CASSWDRGPYEQYF. The CDR3 DNA sequence: TGTGCCAGCAGTTGGGACAGGGGGCCATACGAGCAGTACTTC.

The V call is TRBV19, the J call TRBJ2-3; TRBD1 might be the D (5 bases). Trimming left V 5 bases short and J 2 bases short, with 11 bases between. CDR3 length equals 14 residues. Germline lookup yields CDR1 LNHDA and CDR2 SQIVND (reference sequence). The CDR3 is CASSLRQYTDTQYF. The CDR3 DNA reads as TGTGCCAGTAGTCTCCGACAGTACACAGATACGCAGTATTTT. Drawing the rest from reference TRBV19 and TRBJ2-3, the complete variable domain is DGGITQSPKYLFRKEGQNVTLSCEQNLNHDAMYWYRQDPGQGLRLIYYSQIVNDFQKGDIAEGYSVSREKKESFPLTVTSAQKNPTAFYLCASSLRQYTDTQYFGPGTRLTVL.

This chain links TRBV6-6 with TRBJ1-1; D may be TRBD1 (5 bases). The CDR3 covers 13 residues. V was trimmed by 2 bases and J by 3 bases, leaving 7 bases between them. In germline, CDR1 is MNHNY, CDR2 SVGAGI (reference sequence). In DNA, the CDR3 is TGTGCCAGCAGTTACGGCAGGGACACTGAAGCTTTCTTT. Protein: CASSYGRDTEAFF.

V usage is TRBV28 and J usage is TRBJ2-1, with a possible D match to TRBD2 (7 bases). The CDR3 covers 15 residues. Germline V lookup: CDR1 MDHEN, CDR2 SYDVKM. Deletions cut 5 bases from V and 0 bases from J, with 11 bases between. DNA for the CDR3: TGTGCCAGCAGTAAGGGGGGGGGCTCCTACAATGAGCAGTTCTTC. Amino acids: CASSKGGGSYNEQFF.

The J gene is TRBJ2-3, the V gene TRBV18; 9 bases line up with TRBD2. The junction had 12 bases not matched to a gene; V was cut back by 8 bases and J by 6 bases. The CDR3 length is 15 residues. The V gene's germline CDR1 is KGHSH and CDR2 LQKENI. CDR3: CASRSGGGATDTQYF. The CDR3 DNA follows: TGTGCCAGCCGCTCGGGCGGGGGGGCGACGGATACGCAGTATTTT.

The chain uses TRBV4-1 and TRBJ1-1; 7 bases are shared with TRBD1. Looked up from germline, CDR1 is MGHRA and CDR2 is YSYEKL. CDR3 length equals 15 residues. V lost 4 bases to trimming and J lost 1 base; unmatched junction nucleotides: 6. The CDR3 protein is CASSRTQGSNTEAFF. In DNA, the CDR3 is TGCGCCAGCAGCCGAACACAGGGGTCGAACACTGAAGCTTTCTTT.

The table lists this clone with a count of one. The chain uses TRBV6-6 and TRBJ2-1; 10 nucleotides match TRBD1. Germline CDR1 MNHNY, CDR2 SVGAGI (reference sequence). V lost 6 bases and J lost 6; bases outside the gene matches: 5. This CDR3 is built from 14 residues. The CDR3 coding sequence is TGTGCCAGCAGCCGACAGGGGGCATCCAATGAGCAGTTCTTC. Amino acids: CASSRQGASNEQFF.

The V gene is TRBV27, the J gene TRBJ1-2; D possibly corresponds to TRBD1 (6 bases). CDR1 MNHEY and CDR2 SMNVEV come from the germline V gene (reference sequence). This CDR3 spans 12 amino acids. V was trimmed by 4 bases and J by 8 bases, leaving 11 bases between them. The CDR3 protein is CASSYQGIGYTF. The CDR3 region has the DNA TGTGCCAGCAGTTACCAGGGGATCGGCTACACCTTC.

The gene calls are TRBV11-2 and TRBJ1-1; weak D call: TRBD1 (6 bases). The CDR3 totals 13 residues. Germline values: CDR1 SGHAT, CDR2 FQNNGV. Deletions cut 3 bases from V and 5 bases from J, with 10 bases between. The CDR3 DNA reads TGTGCCAGCAGCTTTACAGGGTTAACTGAAGCTTTCTTT. Amino acid sequence: CASSFTGLTEAFF.

The rearrangement joins TRBV10-1 to TRBJ2-5, with D perhaps TRBD1 (5 bases). TRBJ2-7 explains the end of the DNA better; the J call may be wrong. CDR1 and CDR2 from the germline V gene are WNHNN and SYGVQD (reference sequence). The CDR3 has 15 amino acids. The CDR3 reads CASVGQPGGSYEQYF. The CDR3 region has the DNA TGCGCCAGTGTTGGACAACCCGGTGGGTCCTACGAGCAGTACTTC.